This T cell receptor (beta chain) appears in the sequencing data of a study of blood T cell repertoires in COVID-19 (dated by TCRdb to 2020 to 2021). A note on the overall study: Samples covering the acute and convalescent phases of COVID-19 were provided by collaborators in the United States, Italy and Spain. The prospective study material was composed of cDNA or gDNA derived from T cells, B-cell-depleted T cells, or PBMCs. Subjects who had been exposed to COVID-19, were actively infected with it, or had recovered from it provided the deeply sampled blood TCRbeta repertoires that made up the dataset. The repertoires were released in a freely available public database intended as a resource for research on the immune response to SARS-CoV-2. Samples were obtained from the ongoing ImmuneRACE study (first 160 participants) and from some 1,200 subjects provided by 6 global collaborators. A de-identified subject ID, COVID-19 status, age in years and sex were almost always included in the sample metadata. Where available, HLA class I and class II types were taken from metadata supplied by the sample provider and were not determined by assay-based typing.

What the work shows at the level of the full study, not this receptor alone: Clinical and demographic metadata were provided uncurated, with the amount varying by source and participant.

Concerning this clone: There is no known antigen for this receptor. Base-call qualities are not available, and no considerably larger clone is one nucleotide away.

TCRbeta CDR3 regions were amplified from genomic DNA using the immunoSEQ Assay, a bias-controlled multiplex PCR. In the original analysis: Within the assay, amplification of reference gene primers was used to estimate how many nucleated cells each sample contained. To quantify the absolute abundance of each unique TCRbeta CDR3 rearrangement, sequence reads were collapsed and filtered. For each sample, productive Simpson clonality was calculated as the square root of Simpson's diversity index over productive rearrangements. TCRdb obtained this table from immuneACCESS and retained in-frame rearrangements with V and J assigned. These tables miss some clones; where compared with another copy, unresolved V genes account for less than half of the shortfall, and the remainder is unexplained. V, J and clone size are taken as reported in that table, and D and trimming were inferred from the DNA itself. This sample lists tens of thousands of clones; roughly 90% were detected once. Of the sample, approximately 12% falls within the top ten clones.

The collaborating institutions used their own protocols to collect whole blood in K2EDTA tubes. For TCRbeta analysis, collaborators shipped samples as frozen whole blood, isolated PBMCs, or DNA extracted from either of those sample types. The source is a man between 65 and 85 years old with active or convalescent COVID-19. The sample taken for sequencing was peripheral blood.

The CDR3 amino acid sequence is: CASSHYGRERARHQETQYF. In nucleotides, the sequence is TGCGCCAGCAGCCATTATGGACGGGAACGAGCACGTCACCAAGAGACCCAGTACTTC. The receptor chain draws on TRBV4-1 and TRBJ2-5, and perhaps TRBD2 as D gene, on 5 matching bases. V is clipped by 3 bases and J by 0 bases, and the sequence between their germline boundaries is 23 bases long. CDR1 and CDR2 are read off the germline V gene as MGHRA and YSYEKL. The CDR3 contains 19 residues, cysteine and phenylalanine counted. The kept DNA is CDR3 alone, 57 bases in frame from the first base.